Below are 8 T cell receptor beta chains sequenced from a single sample in a study of blood T cell repertoires in COVID-19. The method was immunoSEQ multiplex PCR; TCRdb's version includes in-frame clones alone and lacks a portion of them. This table holds about 120,000 clones, about nine tenths found once. Specimen: peripheral blood. Receptors were obtained from a human donor with active COVID-19. The donor label of this sample is uncertain.

This rearrangement joins TRBV19 to TRBJ2-1, with 8 bases aligning to TRBD1. Germline assignment: CDR1 LNHDA and CDR2 SQIVND (reference sequence). This CDR3 spans 15 amino acids. V gave up 5 bases and J gave up 7 bases; unmatched junction bases: 10. The DNA for the CDR3 is TGTGCCAGTAGTGAAAGGACAGGGCGCCCTAATGAGCAGTTCTTC. Its protein product is CASSERTGRPNEQFF.

This chain connects TRBV19 to TRBJ2-2; 10 bases fit TRBD2. The CDR3 is 16 amino acids. Germline V gives CDR1 LNHDA, CDR2 SQIVND (reference sequence). The V segment lost 2 bases and the J segment 6 bases; nucleotides outside the gene matches: 6. The CDR3 DNA reads TGTGCCAGTAGTATACTAAGCGGGGGGGCCTCCGGGGAGCTGTTTTTT. Translating it yields CASSILSGGASGELFF.

CDR3 loop: CASSLPASGGAYEQYF. The CDR3 nucleotides are TGCGCCAGCAGCTTGCCGGCTAGCGGGGGGGCTTACGAGCAGTACTTC. This chain links TRBV5-1 with TRBJ2-7; 12 bases match TRBD2. CDR1 and CDR2 from the germline V gene are SGHRS and YFSETQ. The CDR3 length is 16 residues. V lost 1 base to trimming and J lost 4 bases; unmatched junction nucleotides: 6.

This rearrangement joins TRBV2 to TRBJ1-5; 11 positions agree with TRBD1. Trimming cost V 4 bases and J 1 base; bases outside gene matches: 0. Germline assignment: CDR1 SNHLY and CDR2 FYNNEI. CDR3 length: 15 residues. In DNA form, the CDR3 reads TGTGCCAGCAGTGGGGACAGGGGGAGCAATCAGCCCCAGCATTTT. Its protein is CASSGDRGSNQPQHF.

The rearrangement uses TRBV3-1 (or the pseudogene TRBV3-2) and TRBJ1-2, with a possible D match to TRBD1 (6 bases). Between the trimmed V and J ends, which lost 3 bases and 0 bases, there was a span of 14 bases. There are 16 residues in the CDR3. CDR1 and CDR2 (germline): LGHDT, YNNKEL (reference sequence). DNA of the CDR3: TGTGCCAGCAGCCAGCCGGGACAAAGTGCTAACTATGGCTACACCTTC. Residues: CASSQPGQSANYGYTF.

The chain has TRBV18 and TRBJ2-7; TRBD2 aligns across 7 bases. CDR1 and CDR2 from the germline V gene are KGHSH and LQKENI. The CDR3 is made up of 15 amino acids. V dropped 4 bases and J dropped 2; count of bases not matched to a gene: 8. CDR3 protein: CASSRDGRIAYEQYF. DNA of the CDR3: TGTGCCAGCTCACGCGACGGGAGGATAGCCTACGAGCAGTACTTC.

The CDR3 here is CSVEEVLADKASTSYEQYF. In DNA form, the CDR3 reads TGCAGCGTTGAAGAAGTACTAGCAGATAAGGCATCAACCTCCTACGAGCAGTACTTC. The chain carries TRBV29-1 and TRBJ2-7; maybe TRBD2 (6 bases). The germline V and J ends were trimmed by 0 bases and 0 bases, with 24 bases remaining between them. Germline CDR1 SQVTM, CDR2 ANQGSEA. This CDR3 is built from 19 residues.

The chain links TRBV10-3 to TRBJ2-1, with D uncertain. V was pared by 2 bases and J by 9 bases, with 8 bases between. Per germline, CDR1 ENHRY and CDR2 SYGVKD. This CDR3 has 12 residues. CDR3 nucleotides: TGTGCCATCAGTGAGGGTGCGGCTGAGCAGTTCTTC. Translation: CAISEGAAEQFF.